The T cell receptor beta chain under discussion was sequenced for a study of CD8 T cells in Susac syndrome. A quantity of about 0.45 to 1 ug RNA underwent reverse transcription using random hexamers. The method of amplification for TCR beta CDR3 was immunoSEQ multiplex PCR, covering 54 Vbeta and 13 Jbeta. TCRdb used MiXCR to reprocess the immunoSEQ multiplex PCR reads, holding one entry per CDR3 protein. Of 150,000 to 200,000 distinct CDR3 sequences detected, 94% appear once; the ten largest clones hold about 0.09%. Broader study findings: The number of individuals included in the study's TCR sequencing and HLA analysis was acknowledged as relatively small.

Negative isolation yielded CD8+ and CD4+ T cells; FACS enriched TEMRA cells. V was clipped by 6 bases and J by 1 base, with 13 bases between them. The CDR3 contains 15 residues. Germline V CDR1 and CDR2: MDHEN, SYDVKM. As to this clonotype: Its specificity is not known.

This sequence originates from a human donor with multiple sclerosis. Specimen: CD4+ T cells from PBMCs. The chain has TRBV28 and TRBJ1-5; D is possibly TRBD1 (5 bases). CDR3 protein: CASRTAGTSNQPQHF. In DNA form, the CDR3 reads TGTGCCAGCAGGACCGCGGGGACCAGCAATCAGCCCCAGCATTTT. The entire variable domain, with the rest obtained from reference TRBV28 and TRBJ1-5, is as follows: DVKVTQSSRYLVKRTGEKVFLECVQDMDHENMFWYRQDPGLGLRLIYFSYDVKMKEKGDIPEGYSVSREKKERFSLILESASTNQTSMYLCASRTAGTSNQPQHFGDGTRLSIL.